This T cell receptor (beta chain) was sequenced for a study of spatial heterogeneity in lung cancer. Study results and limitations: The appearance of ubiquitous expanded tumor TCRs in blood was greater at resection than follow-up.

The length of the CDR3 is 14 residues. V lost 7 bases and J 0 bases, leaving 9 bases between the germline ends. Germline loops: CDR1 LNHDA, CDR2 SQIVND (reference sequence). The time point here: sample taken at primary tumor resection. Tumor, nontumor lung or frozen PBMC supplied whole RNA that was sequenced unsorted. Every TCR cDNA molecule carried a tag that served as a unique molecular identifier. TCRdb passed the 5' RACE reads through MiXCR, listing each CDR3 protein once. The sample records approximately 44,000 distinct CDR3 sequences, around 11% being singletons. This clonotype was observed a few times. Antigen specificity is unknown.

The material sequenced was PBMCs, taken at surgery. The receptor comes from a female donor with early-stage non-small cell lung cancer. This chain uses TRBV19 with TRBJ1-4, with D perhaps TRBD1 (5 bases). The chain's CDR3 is CASTTAATNEKLFF. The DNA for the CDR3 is TGTGCCAGTACGACAGCTGCAACTAATGAAAAACTGTTTTTT.